This note documents a single T cell receptor (beta chain) sequence. These data belong to a study of blood T cell repertoires in COVID-19. Clones were sequenced by immunoSEQ multiplex PCR, and TCRdb holds only the in-frame ones, with some missing. Of fewer than 300,000 clones in the sample, 70% to 90% were seen once. V was cut by 8 bases and J by 5 bases, with 22 bases left in between. This CDR3 has 17 amino acids. Germline CDR1 and CDR2: MNHEY and SVGEGT. The specimen was peripheral blood. The sequence came from a woman between 40 and 50 years old who had recovered from COVID-19. V usage is TRBV6-2 or TRBV6-3 and J usage is TRBJ1-6, with no clear D. The CDR3 spells CASGPLWVFRDNSPLHF. Written as DNA, the CDR3 is TGTGCCAGCGGCCCCCTGTGGGTCTTCCGGGATAATTCACCCCTCCACTTT.